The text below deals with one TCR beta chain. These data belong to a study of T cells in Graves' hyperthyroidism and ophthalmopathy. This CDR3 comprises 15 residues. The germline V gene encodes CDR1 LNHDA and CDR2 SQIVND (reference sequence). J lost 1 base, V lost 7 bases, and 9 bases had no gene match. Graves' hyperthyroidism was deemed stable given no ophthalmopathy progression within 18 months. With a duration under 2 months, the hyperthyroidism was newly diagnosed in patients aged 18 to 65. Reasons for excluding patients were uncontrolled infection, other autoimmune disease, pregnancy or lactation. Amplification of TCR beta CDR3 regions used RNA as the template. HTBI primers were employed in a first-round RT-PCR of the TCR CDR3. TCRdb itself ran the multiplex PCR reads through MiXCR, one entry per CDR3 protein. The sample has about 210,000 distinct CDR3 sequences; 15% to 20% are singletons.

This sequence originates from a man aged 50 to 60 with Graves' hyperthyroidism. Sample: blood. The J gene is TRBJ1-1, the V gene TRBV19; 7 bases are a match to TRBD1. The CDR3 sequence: CASTALDRTNTEAFF. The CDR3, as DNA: TGTGCCAGTACGGCCCTGGACAGGACGAACACTGAAGCTTTCTTT.